This T cell receptor (beta chain) was retrieved from a study of blood T cells in healthy people across ages (dated by TCRdb to about 2015). About the investigation overall: In model experiments, template switching captured about one uniquely barcoded TCR beta cDNA molecule for every two T cells. The donors were divided into four age groups: young (average around 17 years), middle-aged (about 40), aged (about 61) and long-lived (about 84). The study measured age-related changes in TCR beta repertoire diversity using deep sequencing normalized with unique cDNA molecular identifiers. For two donors (one aged 18 to 30 and one aged 80 or older), the study analyzed two additional independent replicas of 1 million unique cDNA reads from the same blood draw.

Preparation of the library involved 5' RACE. Sequencing relied on an Illumina HiSeq 2500. A second PCR of about 7 to 12 cycles was performed with a sample-barcoded 5' primer and a J-beta primer mix. A unique molecular identifier was introduced onto each TCR beta cDNA molecule by a template-switch 5' adaptor carrying 12 random nucleotides. At least 3 million CDR3-containing paired-end reads were obtained from each sample. First-strand cDNA was synthesized from all RNA with the Mint cDNA synthesis kit, primed by a TRBC-specific oligonucleotide. Following uracil-DNA glycosylase treatment, all cDNA underwent a first 18-cycle PCR with the universal primers M1SS and BC2_uni_R. In the original analysis: For normalization, 1 million high-quality reads, each with a distinct molecular identifier, were randomly selected from each sample. Reads sharing molecular identifiers were discarded rather than binned into consensus sequences. MiTCR, run with a Q25 quality threshold and the strictest error-elimination algorithm, handled CDR3 identification, clonotype clustering and error correction. A nonparametric unseen species model using Euler transformation provided a lower-bound estimate of total TCR beta diversity. TCRdb reanalyzed the raw reads on its own, using fastp at Q25 for trimming and MiXCR for clone calling, and kept in-frame beta chains. Records with the same CDR3 protein are collapsed into one entry carrying the most frequent genes and DNA. The authors' filters were not applied to this entry. Counted in this sample were about 560,000 distinct CDR3 sequences; over 25% of them appeared once. Approximately 3.6% of the sample lies in the top ten.

The donors were a few dozen Caucasian individuals from Russia, aged roughly 6 to 100 years, who were systemically healthy. Each donor gave about 9.7 milliliters of peripheral blood, drawn into EDTA-treated Vacutainer tubes. Ficoll-Paque density-gradient centrifugation was used to isolate PBMCs, with at least 6.5 million per sample. Trizol reagent was used to extract total RNA from the PBMCs, yielding at least 5 micrograms per sample. For every donor, an aliquot of PBMCs went through flow cytometry to measure the percentages of naive CD45RAhigh/CD27high T cells. CDR3 length: 15 amino acids, cysteine to phenylalanine. The sequence is cut down to CDR3 DNA, 45 bases in frame from base 1. The germline ends are 11 bases apart after V is trimmed by 2 bases and J by 1 base. In the germline V gene, CDR1 corresponds to MNHEY and CDR2 to SVGEGT. General conclusions and limits of the study: Compared with the aged group, the long-lived group had more naive CD4+ T cells, fewer expanded clones and increased TCR diversity, suggesting age selection. Estimates of total diversity based on one million sequenced T cells were considered lower bounds and underestimates. As age increased, observed TCR beta diversity per million T cells dropped in a roughly linear way, and a significant reduction was already evident by age around 41. Bulk unsorted PBMC profiling prevented conclusive comparison of naive and antigen-experienced compartments. There was a strong correlation between observed TCR beta diversity and the percentage of naive T cells measured by flow cytometry. Because donor CMV infection status was unknown, age-related changes in expanded clonotypes were potentially confounded.

On this clonotype: The specificity of this receptor is unknown. Nothing much larger sits one base from this clone, and base qualities are not available.

The data were also submitted as part of a second study, on T cells of mothers and their children. As that second study puts it: Nine systemically healthy Caucasian individuals served as donors, namely three mothers together with their six children. cDNA synthesis used all of the extracted RNA, with 1.5 ug of RNA in each 15 ul reaction. In the second PCR, the M1S primer added sample barcodes and 2-4 random nucleotides. More than 9 million TCR beta CDR3 reads were obtained from each mother, and some 3 million reads were obtained from each child. Thymic selection shapes the output of TCR recombination in a similar way in related and unrelated pairs, and inherited differences have a minor effect. Normalized repertoire overlap was always slightly but never significantly higher in related than unrelated mother-child pairs. No persistent microchimeric T cell clones were detected, at a sensitivity of roughly 100 clones per million clonotypes. To look for features that set related mother-child pairs apart from unrelated individuals, the researchers ran deep NGS to compare the TCR beta repertoires of mothers and children. Mothers averaged roughly 36 +/- 4 years of age and children averaged approximately 11 +/- 4 years. After adapters were ligated using NEBNext reagents, the libraries underwent 100+100 nt paired-end sequencing on an Illumina HiSeq 2000. To avoid cross-contamination, the mother libraries and the child libraries were prepared a month apart and sequenced in separate runs. For each donor, somewhere between about 500,000 and 2,300,000 distinct TCR beta clonotypes were identified. Naive TCR beta clonotypes were estimated from low-frequency clonotypes matched to each donor's FACS-determined naive share, without sorting.

In this chain, TRBV6-2 or TRBV6-3 is recombined with TRBJ2-5; matching of 5 bases hints at TRBD2 as the D gene. This receptor was taken from a boy aged 2 to 9 in good health. The material sequenced was blood. The DNA is as follows: TGTGCCAGCAGTTACGAGCGGAACTTCCAAGAGACCCAGTACTTC. It translates to CASSYERNFQETQYF.